The sequence of this T cell receptor (beta chain) was determined in a study of T cell changes during pregnancy in multiple sclerosis. Assay used: immunoSEQ multiplex PCR; TCRdb lists only in-frame clones, some missing. The top ten clones hold about 1.5% of a sample with around 62,000 clones, over 75% of them seen once. The CDR3 sequence is 14 residues long. The V end was cut by 4 bases, the J end by 4 bases, with 12 bases between. Per the germline V gene, CDR1 is SGHNT and CDR2 is YYREEE (reference sequence). Specimen: peripheral blood, collected in the third trimester of pregnancy. This receptor was taken from a female donor with multiple sclerosis, enrolled in a pregnancy study. The chain links TRBV5-4 to TRBJ1-5; D is perhaps TRBD1 (6 bases). The CDR3 coding sequence is TGTGCCAGCAGCACCGGACAGCCGAATCAGCCCCAGCATTTT. It yields the protein CASSTGQPNQPQHF.